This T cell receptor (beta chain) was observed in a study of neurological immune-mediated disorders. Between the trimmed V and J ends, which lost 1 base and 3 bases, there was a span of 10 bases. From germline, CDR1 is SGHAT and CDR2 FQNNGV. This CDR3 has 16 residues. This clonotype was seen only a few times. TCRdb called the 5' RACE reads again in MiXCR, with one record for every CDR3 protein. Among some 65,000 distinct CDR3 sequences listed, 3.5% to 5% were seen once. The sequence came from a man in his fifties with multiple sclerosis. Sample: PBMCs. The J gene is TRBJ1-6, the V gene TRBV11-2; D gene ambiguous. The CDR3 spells CASSLGVSVYNSPLHF. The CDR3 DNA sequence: TGTGCCAGCAGCTTAGGGGTGAGCGTCTATAATTCACCCCTCCACTTT.